A single sample gave rise to the 14 T cell receptor beta chains below, sequenced in a study of blood T cell repertoires in COVID-19. Generated by immunoSEQ multiplex PCR, the TCRdb table keeps only in-frame clones and is missing some. Found here are roughly 120,000 clones, around 84% of them singletons; the top ten hold 8.1%. Sequences were obtained from peripheral blood. These receptors were taken from a woman in her thirties or forties with acute or convalescent COVID-19.

The CDR3 DNA reads TGTGCCAGCAGCGACCCTAGGGGATATGGCTACACCTTC. Its protein is CASSDPRGYGYTF. The chain joins TRBV2 to TRBJ1-2; D may be TRBD1 (5 bases). CDR1 and CDR2 from the germline V gene are SNHLY and FYNNEI. The CDR3 is 13 residues long. Trimming took off 6 bases at V and 5 bases at J, with 13 bases between the two ends. The variable domain in full, with the rest retrieved from reference TRBV2 and TRBJ1-2, is EPEVTQTPSHQVTQMGQEVILRCVPISNHLYFYWYRQILGQKVEFLVSFYNNEISEKSEIFDDQFSVERPDGSNFTLKIRSTKLEDSAMYFCASSDPRGYGYTFGSGTRLTVV.

This rearrangement joins TRBV2 to TRBJ1-2, with D possibly matching TRBD1 (5 bases). This CDR3 has 17 amino acids. V lost 6 bases and J 4 bases, leaving 24 bases between the germline ends. Germline V gives CDR1 SNHLY, CDR2 FYNNEI. The CDR3 sequence is CASRGMDMSLRAYGYTF. The CDR3 DNA reads as TGTGCCAGCAGGGGGATGGACATGTCTTTAAGGGCCTATGGCTACACCTTC.

This clone was recorded once. The rearrangement joins TRBV6-5 to TRBJ1-5; 8 bases map to TRBD1. The V and J ends lost 8 bases and 0 bases, in that order; junction bases with no gene match: 6. CDR3 size: 15 residues. Germline-derived CDR1 and CDR2 are MNHEY and SVGAGI. CDR3 DNA sequence: TGTGCCAGCGCGCAGGACAGGGCTAGCAATCAGCCCCAGCATTTT. Translating it yields CASAQDRASNQPQHF.

This chain connects TRBV12-5 to TRBJ2-7; D call uncertain. The germline V gene has CDR1 LGHNT and CDR2 FRNRAP. The CDR3 runs to 13 residues. Trimming pared 9 bases from V and 2 bases from J, leaving 14 bases between. The CDR3 DNA sequence: TGTGCTAGACCGGCAGGCTATACCTACGAGCAGTACTTC. It specifies CARPAGYTYEQYF.

This chain links TRBV5-4 with TRBJ1-6; 9 nucleotides line up with TRBD1. Looked up from germline, CDR1 is SGHNT and CDR2 is YYREEE (reference sequence). V was pared by 4 bases and J by 8 bases, with 7 bases of the junction left unmatched. This CDR3 contains 15 residues. CDR3 loop: CASSTRQGGDSPLHF. CDR3 in DNA: TGTGCCAGCAGCACCCGACAGGGGGGAGATTCACCCCTCCACTTT. Looking up the rest from reference TRBV5-4 and TRBJ1-6 gives the full variable domain: ETGVTQSPTHLIKTRGQQVTLRCSSQSGHNTVSWYQQALGQGPQFIFQYYREEENGRGNFPPRFSGLQFPNYSSELNVNALELDDSALYLCASSTRQGGDSPLHFGNGTRLTVT.

The V call is TRBV3-1 (or the pseudogene TRBV3-2), the J call TRBJ1-3; 10 positions match TRBD1. The V gene's germline CDR1 is LGHDT and CDR2 YNNKEL (reference sequence). V was clipped by 5 bases and J by 5 bases; unmatched bases: 6. The CDR3 has 15 amino acids. The CDR3 nucleotides read TGTGCCAGCAGCGTCCGGGACAGGGGACGAAACACCATATATTTT. Protein product: CASSVRDRGRNTIYF.

This chain links TRBV15 with TRBJ2-5; no clear D. CDR3 length equals 15 residues. Trimming cost V 3 bases and J 0 bases, with 11 bases left between them. In germline, CDR1 is LNHNV, CDR2 YYDKDF (reference sequence). This CDR3 reads CATSRGSMYQETQYF. The CDR3 nucleotides are TGTGCCACCAGCAGGGGCTCCATGTACCAAGAGACCCAGTACTTC.

Here the CDR3 DNA reads TGTGCCAGCAGCGACCAGGGAGGCATCGCACCCCTCCACTTT. It is translated as CASSDQGGIAPLHF. This rearrangement joins TRBV9 to TRBJ1-6, with a possible D match to TRBD1 (5 bases). Trimming cost V 3 bases and J 11 bases, with 15 bases left between them. Germline V gene data show CDR1 as SGDLS and CDR2 as YYNGEE. The CDR3 has 14 residues. The whole variable domain, remainder taken from reference TRBV9 and TRBJ1-6, is DSGVTQTPKHLITATGQRVTLRCSPRSGDLSVYWYQQSLDQGLQFLIQYYNGEERAKGNILERFSAQQFPDLHSELNLSSLELGDSALYFCASSDQGGIAPLHFGNGTRLTVT.

V and J are TRBV2 and TRBJ2-5; 9 bases map to TRBD1. V was pared by 6 bases and J by 6 bases, with 2 bases of the junction left unmatched. This CDR3 comprises 12 residues. The germline V gene has CDR1 SNHLY and CDR2 FYNNEI. The CDR3 spells CASRDRGKTQYF. CDR3 DNA sequence: TGTGCCAGCAGGGACAGGGGAAAGACCCAGTACTTC. Variable domain in full (rest from reference TRBV2 and TRBJ2-5): EPEVTQTPSHQVTQMGQEVILRCVPISNHLYFYWYRQILGQKVEFLVSFYNNEISEKSEIFDDQFSVERPDGSNFTLKIRSTKLEDSAMYFCASRDRGKTQYFGPGTRLLVL.

This clone was observed a few times. The chain is built from TRBV2 and TRBJ2-1; 11 bases map to TRBD2. Germline values: CDR1 SNHLY, CDR2 FYNNEI. The CDR3 loop spans 15 amino acids. V gave up 6 bases and J gave up 11 bases; unmatched junction bases: 12. Here the CDR3 DNA reads TGTGCCAGCAGGACCGGGACTAGCGGCACGGGAAAGCAGTTCTTC. Its protein is CASRTGTSGTGKQFF.

This chain links TRBV5-1 with TRBJ2-3, with D maybe TRBD2 (5 bases). The germline V gene encodes CDR1 SGHRS and CDR2 YFSETQ. There are 15 residues in the CDR3. Trimming stripped 0 bases from V and 3 bases from J, with 11 bases between. The CDR3 here is CASSLGVTGTDTQYF. DNA of the CDR3: TGCGCCAGCAGCTTGGGGGTAACGGGGACAGATACGCAGTATTTT.

The V call is TRBV7-2, the J call TRBJ2-3, with a possible D match to TRBD2 (5 bases). This CDR3 is 13 amino acids long. The V gene's germline CDR1 is SGHTA and CDR2 FQGNSA. The V end was cut by 3 bases, the J end by 5 bases, with 9 bases between. CDR3 amino acids: CASSFKGGDTQYF. In nucleotides, the CDR3 is TGTGCCAGCAGCTTCAAAGGAGGAGATACGCAGTATTTT.

The V call is TRBV5-4, the J call TRBJ1-2; 7 bases match TRBD1. This CDR3 is 15 amino acids long. Germline V gene lookup returns CDR1 SGHNT and CDR2 YYREEE (reference sequence). The V gene end was trimmed by 1 base and the J gene end by 1 base; junction bases not matched to a gene: 4. CDR3 loop: CASSLKTGSNYGYTF. The CDR3 bases are TGTGCCAGCAGCTTGAAGACAGGGAGTAACTATGGCTACACCTTC.

The chain couples TRBV3-1 (or the pseudogene TRBV3-2) to TRBJ1-3; D is ambiguous. The CDR3 has 14 residues. Trimming took 3 bases from V and 2 from J, leaving 8 bases between them. Germline V gene lookup returns CDR1 LGHDT and CDR2 YNNKEL (reference sequence). The CDR3 DNA follows: TGTGCCAGCAGCCAGCGGGGTACTGGAAACACCATATATTTT. It is translated as CASSQRGTGNTIYF.